This TCR beta chain was recorded in a study of post-analysis software for immune sequencing data. Notes on the study in general: In patients, TRBV5-6, TRBV5-1 and TRBV20-1 belonged to several TRBV segments found more frequently than in controls.

As for this clonotype: The antigen remains unidentified.

Unique molecular identifiers were present in the TCR beta cDNA libraries. TCRdb itself ran the PCR reads through MiXCR, one entry per CDR3 protein. The sample lists approximately 730,000 distinct CDR3 sequences; roughly 27% were seen once. V dropped 3 bases and J dropped 3 bases, with 12 bases sitting between them. CDR1 is DFQATT, CDR2 SNEGSKA, per germline (reference sequence). The CDR3 length is 13 residues. The gene calls are TRBV20-1 and TRBJ2-7; TRBD2 might be the D (6 bases). This receptor was obtained from a girl between 5 and 17 years old with multiple sclerosis. Sequences were obtained from blood. This CDR3 reads CSARAGNLYEQYF. The CDR3 nucleotides read TGCAGTGCTAGGGCGGGGAACCTCTACGAGCAGTACTTC.